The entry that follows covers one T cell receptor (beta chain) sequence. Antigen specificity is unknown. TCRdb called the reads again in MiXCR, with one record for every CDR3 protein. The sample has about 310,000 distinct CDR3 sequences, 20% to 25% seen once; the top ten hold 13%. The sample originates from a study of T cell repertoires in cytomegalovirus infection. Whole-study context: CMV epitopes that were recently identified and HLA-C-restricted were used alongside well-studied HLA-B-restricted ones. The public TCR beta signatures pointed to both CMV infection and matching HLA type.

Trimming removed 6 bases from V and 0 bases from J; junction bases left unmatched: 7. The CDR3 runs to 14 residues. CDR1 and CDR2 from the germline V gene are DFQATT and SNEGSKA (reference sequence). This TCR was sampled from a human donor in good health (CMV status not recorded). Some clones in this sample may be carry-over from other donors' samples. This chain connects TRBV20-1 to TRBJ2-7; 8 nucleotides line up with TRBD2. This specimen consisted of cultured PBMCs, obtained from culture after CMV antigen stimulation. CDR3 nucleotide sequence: TGCAGTGCCACTAGCGGAACGAGCTCCTACGAGCAGTACTTC. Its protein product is CSATSGTSSYEQYF.